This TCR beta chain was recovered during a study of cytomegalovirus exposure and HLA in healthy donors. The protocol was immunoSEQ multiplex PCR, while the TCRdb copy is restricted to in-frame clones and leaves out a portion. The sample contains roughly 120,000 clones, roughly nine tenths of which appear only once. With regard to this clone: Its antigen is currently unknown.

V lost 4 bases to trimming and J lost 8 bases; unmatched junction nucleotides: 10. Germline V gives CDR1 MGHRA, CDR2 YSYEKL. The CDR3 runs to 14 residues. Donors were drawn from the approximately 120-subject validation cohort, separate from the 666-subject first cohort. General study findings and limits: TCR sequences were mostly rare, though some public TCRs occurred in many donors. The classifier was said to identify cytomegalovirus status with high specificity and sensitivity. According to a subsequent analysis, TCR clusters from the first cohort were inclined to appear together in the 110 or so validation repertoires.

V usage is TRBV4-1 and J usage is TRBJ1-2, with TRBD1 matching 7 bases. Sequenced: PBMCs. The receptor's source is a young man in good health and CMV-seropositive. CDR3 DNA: TGCGCCAGCAGCCGTGGGACAGACGTAAGAGGCTACACCTTC. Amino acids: CASSRGTDVRGYTF.